The next 24 T cell receptor beta chains were all read from a single sample in a study of T cell responses to AZD1222 COVID-19 vaccine. Produced via immunoSEQ multiplex PCR; TCRdb's table is partial and in-frame only. The sample records roughly 150,000 clones, around 93% being singletons. The sequencing here drew on peripheral blood, taken 28 days after the second AZD1222 dose. Every receptor here comes from an adult who received the AZD1222 COVID-19 vaccine.

This chain links TRBV28 with TRBJ2-2, with D tentatively TRBD1 (6 bases). Germline CDR1 and CDR2: MDHEN and SYDVKM. V was trimmed by 11 bases and J by 8 bases, leaving 12 bases between them. The CDR3 consists of 11 residues. This chain's CDR3 is CALGAAGELFF. Here the CDR3 DNA reads TGTGCCTTGGGGGCTGCAGGGGAGCTGTTTTTT.

This clone was detected ten times or more. The rearrangement links TRBV6-4 to TRBJ2-1; 8 bases line up with TRBD1. The germline V gene has CDR1 MRHNA and CDR2 SNTAGT. J lost 2 bases, V lost 0 bases, and 3 bases had no gene match. There are 16 residues in the CDR3. The CDR3 DNA reads as TGTGCCAGCAGTGACTCGGTGGACAGGGCCTACAATGAGCAGTTCTTC. Protein product: CASSDSVDRAYNEQFF.

The chain is built from TRBV30 and TRBJ1-4; TRBD1 might be the D (5 bases). V was shortened by 3 bases and J by 6 bases, with 11 bases between the two germline ends. The germline CDR1 and CDR2 sequences are GTSNPN and SVGIG (reference sequence). There are 13 residues in the CDR3. In DNA, the CDR3 is TGTGCCTGGAGGGCCTCCAGGGATGAAAAACTGTTTTTT. It encodes CAWRASRDEKLFF. The full variable domain, with the rest looked up from reference TRBV30 and TRBJ1-4, is SQTIHQWPATLVQPVGSPLSLECTVEGTSNPNLYWYRQAAGRGLQLLFYSVGIGQISSEVPQNLSASRPQDRQFILSSKKLLLSDSGFYLCAWRASRDEKLFFGSGTQLSVL.

J is TRBJ2-2 and V is TRBV9, with TRBD1 identical over 10 bases. V was pared by 0 bases and J by 4 bases, with 0 bases of the junction left unmatched. This CDR3 contains 15 residues. The germline gives CDR1 SGDLS, CDR2 YYNGEE. CDR3 nucleotides: TGTGCCAGCAGCGTAGGGACAGGGGGCACCGGGGAGCTGTTTTTT. Amino acids: CASSVGTGGTGELFF.

The chain couples TRBV30 to TRBJ1-4, with 9 positions matching TRBD1. There are 15 residues in the CDR3. CDR1 and CDR2 (germline): GTSNPN, SVGIG (reference sequence). With 0 bases clipped from V and 5 bases from J, the junction kept 4 bases outside the gene matches. CDR3 bases: TGTGCCTGGAGTGTACTTGGACAGGGGAATGAAAAACTGTTTTTT. Protein sequence: CAWSVLGQGNEKLFF.

The gene calls are TRBV10-3 and TRBJ1-3, with D uncertain. Between the trimmed V and J ends, which lost 2 bases and 1 base, there was a span of 3 bases. CDR1 ENHRY and CDR2 SYGVKD come from the germline V gene. CDR3 length equals 13 residues. Here the CDR3 DNA reads TGTGCCATCAGTGAGGAGTCTGGAAACACCATATATTTT. It encodes CAISEESGNTIYF.

The gene calls are TRBV9 and TRBJ2-3, with 7 bases lining up with TRBD1. Germline CDR1 is SGDLS and CDR2 is YYNGEE. The CDR3 loop spans 15 amino acids. After removal of 0 bases from V and 8 bases from J, the junction contained 9 bases not matched to a gene. For the CDR3, the DNA is TGTGCCAGCAGCGTAGACACAGGGGATCTGGGTACGCAGTATTTT. Translated: CASSVDTGDLGTQYF.

The chain recombines TRBV11-2 with TRBJ2-7, with D maybe TRBD2 (7 bases). CDR1 and CDR2 from the germline V gene are SGHAT and FQNNGV. Trimming took off 3 bases at V and 6 bases at J, with 12 bases between the two ends. The CDR3 runs 13 residues. The CDR3 nucleotides are TGTGCCAGCAGCTTCAACGGGGGGCCCGAGCAGTACTTC. Translated: CASSFNGGPEQYF.

V is TRBV12-1 and J is TRBJ2-1; the table's D call of TRBD2 was not tested on the DNA. TRBV12-1 is a recognized pseudogene. This CDR3 has 15 amino acids. CDR3: CASSSRATGGPEQFF. The CDR3 DNA follows: TGTGCCAGCAGCTCCCGGGCCACGGGGGGTCCTGAGCAGTTCTTC.

The gene calls are TRBV18 and TRBJ2-3; D call uncertain. Per germline, CDR1 KGHSH and CDR2 LQKENI. With 3 bases removed from V and 2 bases from J, the gap between germline ends came to 12 bases. This CDR3 contains 15 residues. The CDR3 DNA reads as TGTGCCAGCTCACCCCGGTCGAGGACCACAGATACGCAGTATTTT. It encodes CASSPRSRTTDTQYF. The whole variable domain, filled in from reference TRBV18 and TRBJ2-3, reads NAGVMQNPRHLVRRRGQEARLRCSPMKGHSHVYWYRQLPEEGLKFMVYLQKENIIDESGMPKERFSAEFPKEGPSILRIQQVVRGDSAAYFCASSPRSRTTDTQYFGPGTRLTVL.

The V and J genes are TRBV5-1 and TRBJ1-6, with 10 positions matching TRBD1. The germline V gene has CDR1 SGHRS and CDR2 YFSETQ. V lost 1 base, J lost 7 bases, and 2 bases stayed unmatched. This CDR3 is 15 amino acids long. CDR3 amino acids: CASSLRTGGNSPLHF. The DNA for the CDR3 is TGCGCCAGCAGCTTGCGGACAGGGGGGAATTCACCCCTCCACTTT.

V gene TRBV30 combines with J gene TRBJ1-2, with D maybe TRBD1 (5 bases). Trimming shortened V by 3 bases and J by 9 bases, and 14 bases separated the two germline ends. The CDR3 runs 12 residues. Germline V lookup: CDR1 GTSNPN, CDR2 SVGIG (reference sequence). The CDR3 is CAWSLGELSYTF. CDR3 coding DNA: TGTGCCTGGAGCCTGGGGGAATTGAGCTACACCTTC.

The chain combines TRBV19 with TRBJ2-1, with 8 bases matching TRBD2. In germline, CDR1 is LNHDA, CDR2 SQIVND (reference sequence). The CDR3 is 15 amino acids. The V gene end was trimmed by 4 bases and the J gene end by 3 bases; junction bases not matched to a gene: 5. Here the CDR3 DNA reads TGTGCCAGTAGTACCACTAGCGGAGGCTACAATGAGCAGTTCTTC. It specifies CASSTTSGGYNEQFF. Full variable domain (rest looked up from reference TRBV19 and TRBJ2-1): DGGITQSPKYLFRKEGQNVTLSCEQNLNHDAMYWYRQDPGQGLRLIYYSQIVNDFQKGDIAEGYSVSREKKESFPLTVTSAQKNPTAFYLCASSTTSGGYNEQFFGPGTRLTVL.

The chain employs TRBV5-1 and TRBJ1-1; D not resolved. Germline lookup yields CDR1 SGHRS and CDR2 YFSETQ. This CDR3 has 14 amino acids. Trimming shortened V by 0 bases and J by 3 bases, and 9 bases separated the two germline ends. The DNA for the CDR3 is TGCGCCAGCAGCTTGGAGATGGGTCACACTGAAGCTTTCTTT. It codes for CASSLEMGHTEAFF.

This clone has a handful of counts. The J gene is TRBJ1-1, the V gene TRBV19, with 7 bases that match TRBD1. The ends lost 2 bases at V and 1 base at J; junction bases unmatched: 7. CDR1 and CDR2 (germline): LNHDA, SQIVND (reference sequence). The CDR3 is 16 residues long. The DNA for the CDR3 is TGTGCCAGTAGTATATTAGGACAGGCTCAGAACACTGAAGCTTTCTTT. This translates into CASSILGQAQNTEAFF.

This clone was seen a single time. The J gene is TRBJ1-2, the V gene TRBV13; the D gene is possibly TRBD1 (6 bases). Germline V gene data show CDR1 as PRHDT and CDR2 as FYEKMQ (reference sequence). Trimming stripped 5 bases from V and 6 bases from J, with 13 bases between. The CDR3 is made up of 13 amino acids. CDR3 in DNA: TGTGCCAGCAGCAACGTGAACAGGGATGGCTACACCTTC. It encodes CASSNVNRDGYTF.

The V gene is TRBV2, the J gene TRBJ2-1, with D unclear. CDR3 length: 16 amino acids. Trimming left V 1 base short and J 4 bases short, with 14 bases between. In germline, CDR1 is SNHLY, CDR2 FYNNEI. The CDR3 coding sequence is TGTGCCAGCAGTGAAGACGTGACCCAGCCGTACAATGAGCAGTTCTTC. Protein sequence: CASSEDVTQPYNEQFF.

This clone is a singleton in its sample. This chain joins TRBV4-1 and TRBJ2-3; D may correspond to TRBD1 or TRBD2 (6 bases each). The CDR3 has 15 residues. Trimming stripped 5 bases from V and 6 bases from J, with 18 bases between. Per the germline V gene, CDR1 is MGHRA and CDR2 is YSYEKL. CDR3 in amino acids: CASSDWSGAADTQYF. CDR3 DNA: TGCGCCAGCAGCGACTGGTCGGGGGCGGCGGATACGCAGTATTTT.

CDR3 DNA sequence: TGTGCCAGCAGCTTAGAGTGGGCCGGGGCCAATGAGCAGTTCTTC. This gives the protein CASSLEWAGANEQFF. The chain links TRBV7-9 to TRBJ2-1, with D perhaps matching TRBD1 or TRBD2 (5 bases each). The CDR3 is 15 amino acids. Germline-derived CDR1 and CDR2 are SEHNR and FQNEAQ (reference sequence). V lost 1 base to trimming and J lost 6 bases, with 13 bases between them.

This sequence joins TRBV9 and TRBJ1-1; a weak D match, TRBD1 (5 bases). V lost 0 bases to trimming and J lost 0 bases, with 12 bases between them. Germline V gene sequence: CDR1 SGDLS, CDR2 YYNGEE. The CDR3 totals 16 residues. The CDR3 DNA reads TGTGCCAGCAGCGTAGTGAGGACGGGGGTGAACACTGAAGCTTTCTTT. Translating it yields CASSVVRTGVNTEAFF.

This sequence joins TRBV24-1 and TRBJ1-1; D is undetermined. Germline V lookup: CDR1 KGHDR, CDR2 SFDVKD. V was cut by 9 bases and J by 2 bases, with 21 bases left in between. The CDR3 contains 16 residues. The CDR3 sequence: CATGLNPAQINTEAFF. CDR3 nucleotide sequence: TGTGCCACCGGACTGAACCCAGCCCAGATTAACACTGAAGCTTTCTTT.

This clone has only one observation. The chain carries TRBV28 and TRBJ1-2, with 12 bases that match TRBD1. The V and J ends lost 9 bases and 4 bases, in that order; junction bases with no gene match: 9. Per the germline V gene, CDR1 is MDHEN and CDR2 is SYDVKM. The CDR3 is 15 residues long. The CDR3 is CASRPGQGASYGYTF. The CDR3 coding sequence is TGTGCCAGTCGCCCGGGACAGGGGGCTAGCTATGGCTACACCTTC.

The chain links TRBV20-1 to TRBJ2-7, with D possibly being TRBD2 (6 bases). CDR3 length: 11 residues. Germline assignment: CDR1 DFQATT and CDR2 SNEGSKA (reference sequence). The V gene lost 6 bases and the J gene lost 5 bases, with 11 bases spanning the gap. The CDR3 nucleotides read TGCAGTGCCCCTACGGGGGACGAGCAGTACTTC. Its translation is CSAPTGDEQYF.

This clone was detected once. This chain joins TRBV5-1 and TRBJ1-1, with a tentative D call TRBD1 (5 bases). CDR1 SGHRS and CDR2 YFSETQ come from the germline V gene. V lost 2 bases and J 0 bases, leaving 14 bases between the germline ends. The CDR3 is 16 residues long. The DNA for the CDR3 is TGCGCCAGCAGCTTCACCGCAGGGCTTATGAACACTGAAGCTTTCTTT. It codes for CASSFTAGLMNTEAFF.